This T cell receptor (beta chain) was recovered during a study of T cells in Graves' hyperthyroidism and ophthalmopathy. There were TCR beta CDR3 regions amplified from RNA transcripts. When the TCR CDR3 underwent first-round RT-PCR, the HTBI primer set was used. TCRdb fed the multiplex PCR reads into MiXCR, producing one record per CDR3 protein. This sample has about 480,000 distinct CDR3 sequences, with about 20% found just once. Researchers barred patients who had uncontrolled infection, other autoimmune disease, pregnancy or lactation. CDR1 is MNHNS and CDR2 is SASEGT in the germline V gene. This CDR3 has 15 amino acids. V gave up 6 bases and J gave up 5 bases, with 18 bases separating them.

The J gene is TRBJ2-3, the V gene TRBV6-1; D is possibly TRBD2 (6 bases). The material sequenced was blood. This receptor was obtained from a woman in her 70s with Graves' ophthalmopathy. CDR3 loop: CASSSWKQGGDTQYF. In nucleotides, the CDR3 is TGTGCCAGCAGCTCATGGAAGCAGGGAGGAGATACGCAGTATTTT.